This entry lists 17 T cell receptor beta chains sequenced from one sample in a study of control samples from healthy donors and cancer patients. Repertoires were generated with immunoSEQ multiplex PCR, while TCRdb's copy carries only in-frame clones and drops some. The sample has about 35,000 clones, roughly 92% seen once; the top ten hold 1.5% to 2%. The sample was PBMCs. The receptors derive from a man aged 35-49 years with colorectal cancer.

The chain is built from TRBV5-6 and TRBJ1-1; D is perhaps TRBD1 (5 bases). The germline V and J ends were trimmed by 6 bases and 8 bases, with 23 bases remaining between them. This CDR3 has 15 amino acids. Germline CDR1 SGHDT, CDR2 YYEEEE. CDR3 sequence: CASNPGGGGRGEAFF. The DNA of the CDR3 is TGTGCCAGCAACCCGGGCGGCGGAGGTAGGGGAGAAGCTTTCTTT.

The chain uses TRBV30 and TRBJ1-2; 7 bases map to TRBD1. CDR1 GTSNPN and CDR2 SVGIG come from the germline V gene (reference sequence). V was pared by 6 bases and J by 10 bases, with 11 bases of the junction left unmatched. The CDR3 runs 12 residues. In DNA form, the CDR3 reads TGTGCCTGCGGCGACAGGGTTAATCCCTACACCTTC. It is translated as CACGDRVNPYTF.

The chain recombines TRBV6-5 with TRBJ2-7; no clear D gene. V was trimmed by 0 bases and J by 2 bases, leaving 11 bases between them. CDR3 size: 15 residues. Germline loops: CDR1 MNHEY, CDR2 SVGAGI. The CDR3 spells CASSYSRQIAYEQYF. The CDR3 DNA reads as TGTGCCAGCAGTTACTCGCGCCAGATAGCCTACGAGCAGTACTTC.

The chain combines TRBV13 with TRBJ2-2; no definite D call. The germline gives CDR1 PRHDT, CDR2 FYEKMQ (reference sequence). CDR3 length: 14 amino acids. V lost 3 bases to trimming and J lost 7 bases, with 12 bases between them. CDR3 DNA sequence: TGTGCCAGCAGCTTTCTCGGAACGAACGGGGAGCTGTTTTTT. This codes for CASSFLGTNGELFF.

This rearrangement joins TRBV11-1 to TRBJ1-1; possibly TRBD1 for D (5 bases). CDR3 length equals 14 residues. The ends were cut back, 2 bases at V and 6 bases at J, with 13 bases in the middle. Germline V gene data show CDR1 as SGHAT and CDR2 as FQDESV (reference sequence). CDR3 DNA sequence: TGTGCCAGCAGCTTAAAGGGGAACCGGGCTGAAGCTTTCTTT. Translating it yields CASSLKGNRAEAFF.

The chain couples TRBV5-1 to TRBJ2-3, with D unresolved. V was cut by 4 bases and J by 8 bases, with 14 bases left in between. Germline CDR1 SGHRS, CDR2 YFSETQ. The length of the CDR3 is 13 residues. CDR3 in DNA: TGCGCCAGCAGCCCTGACACCCGAGGTACGCAGTATTTT. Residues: CASSPDTRGTQYF.

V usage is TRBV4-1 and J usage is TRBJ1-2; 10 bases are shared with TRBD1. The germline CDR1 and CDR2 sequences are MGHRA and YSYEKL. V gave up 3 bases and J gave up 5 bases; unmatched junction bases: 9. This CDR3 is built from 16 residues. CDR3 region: CASSQRDPGQGYGYTF. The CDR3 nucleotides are TGCGCCAGCAGCCAGAGAGATCCGGGACAGGGGTATGGCTACACCTTC.

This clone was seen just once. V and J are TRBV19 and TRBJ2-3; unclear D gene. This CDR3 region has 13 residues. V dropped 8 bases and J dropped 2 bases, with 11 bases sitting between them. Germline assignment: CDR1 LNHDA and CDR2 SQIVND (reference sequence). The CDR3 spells CASLGSNTDTQYF. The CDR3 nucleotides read TGTGCCAGTCTTGGGTCTAACACAGATACGCAGTATTTT.

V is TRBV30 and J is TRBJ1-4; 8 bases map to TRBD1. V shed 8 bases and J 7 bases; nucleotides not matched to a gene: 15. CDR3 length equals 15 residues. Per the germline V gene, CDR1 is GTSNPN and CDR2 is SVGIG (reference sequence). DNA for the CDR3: TGTGCCACCAGCAAGGACAGGGTTTCGGGTGAAAAACTGTTTTTT. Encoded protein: CATSKDRVSGEKLFF.

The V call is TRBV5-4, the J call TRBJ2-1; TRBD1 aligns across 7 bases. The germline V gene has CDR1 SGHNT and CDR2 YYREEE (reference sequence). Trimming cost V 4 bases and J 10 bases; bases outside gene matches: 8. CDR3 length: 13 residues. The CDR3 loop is CASSPRGWTEQFF. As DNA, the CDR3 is TGTGCCAGCAGCCCCAGGGGGTGGACGGAGCAGTTCTTC.

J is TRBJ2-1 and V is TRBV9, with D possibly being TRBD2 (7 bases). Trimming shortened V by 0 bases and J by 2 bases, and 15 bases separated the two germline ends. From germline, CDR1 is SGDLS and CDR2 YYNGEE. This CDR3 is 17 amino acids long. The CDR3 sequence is CASSVVGTGGPYNEQFF. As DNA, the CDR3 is TGTGCCAGCAGCGTAGTTGGAACGGGGGGCCCCTACAATGAGCAGTTCTTC.

In nucleotides, the CDR3 is TGTGCCAGCAGCGTAGCGGGGGGGCTCGAGCAGTACTTC. Translated, it gives CASSVAGGLEQYF. The V gene is TRBV9, the J gene TRBJ2-7, with 8 bases aligning to TRBD2. CDR1 SGDLS and CDR2 YYNGEE come from the germline V gene. The CDR3 covers 13 residues. V lost 0 bases and J lost 6; bases outside the gene matches: 2.

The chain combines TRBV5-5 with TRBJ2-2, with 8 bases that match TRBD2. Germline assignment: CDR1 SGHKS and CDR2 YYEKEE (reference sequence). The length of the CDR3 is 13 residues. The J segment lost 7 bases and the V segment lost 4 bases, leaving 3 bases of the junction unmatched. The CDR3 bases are TGTGCCAGCAGCCGGGGGGGGAACGGGGAGCTGTTTTTT. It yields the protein CASSRGGNGELFF. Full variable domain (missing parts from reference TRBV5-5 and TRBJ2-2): DAGVTQSPTHLIKTRGQQVTLRCSPISGHKSVSWYQQVLGQGPQFIFQYYEKEERGRGNFPDRFSARQFPNYSSELNVNALLLGDSALYLCASSRGGNGELFFGEGSRLTVL.

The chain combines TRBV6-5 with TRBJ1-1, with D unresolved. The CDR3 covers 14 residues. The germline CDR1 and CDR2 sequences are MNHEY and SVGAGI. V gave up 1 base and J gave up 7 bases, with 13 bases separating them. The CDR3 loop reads CASSYYGQLGEAFF. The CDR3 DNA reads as TGTGCCAGCAGTTACTACGGCCAGCTGGGTGAAGCTTTCTTT.

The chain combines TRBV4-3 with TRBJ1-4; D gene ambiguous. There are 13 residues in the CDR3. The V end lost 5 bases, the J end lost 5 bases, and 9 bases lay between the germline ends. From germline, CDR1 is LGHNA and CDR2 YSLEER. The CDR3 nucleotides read TGCGCCAGCAGCGTACAATCAAATGAAAAACTGTTTTTT. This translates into CASSVQSNEKLFF.

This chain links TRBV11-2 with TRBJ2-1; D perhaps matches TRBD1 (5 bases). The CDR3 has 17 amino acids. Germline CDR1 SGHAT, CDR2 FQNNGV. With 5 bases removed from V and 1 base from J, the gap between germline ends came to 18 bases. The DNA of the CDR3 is TGTGCCAGCAGCCTCAGGTACCCGACAGTATCCTACAATGAGCAGTTCTTC. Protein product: CASSLRYPTVSYNEQFF.

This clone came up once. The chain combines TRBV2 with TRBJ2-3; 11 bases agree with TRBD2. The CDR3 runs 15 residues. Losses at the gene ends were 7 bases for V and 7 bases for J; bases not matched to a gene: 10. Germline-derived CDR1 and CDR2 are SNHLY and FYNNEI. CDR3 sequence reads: CASMVVSGGGNTQYF. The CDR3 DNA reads TGTGCCAGCATGGTGGTTAGCGGGGGGGGGAATACGCAGTATTTT.